The T cell receptor beta chain described here comes from a study of response to subunit inactivated influenza vaccine. Worth noting for this clonotype: Antigen specificity is unknown.

The V gene lost 5 bases and the J gene lost 9 bases, with 11 bases spanning the gap. The CDR3 sequence is 12 residues long. Germline loops: CDR1 MNHEY, CDR2 SMNVEV (reference sequence). MiXCR, run by TCRdb on the RT-PCR reads, gives a single entry per CDR3 protein. This sample has 150,000 or so distinct CDR3 sequences, with about 10% found just once. Study results and limitations: It was the authors' suggestion that each seasonal influenza vaccination recruits few new T cells.

The sample in question was CD8+ T cells sorted from PBMCs, obtained less than 25 months after vaccination. This receptor was identified in a man aged 45 to 75 who received an inactivated influenza vaccine. V and J are TRBV27 and TRBJ2-1; the D is unclear. CDR3 in DNA: TGTGCCAGCAGTGGAGTTTTGCGTGAGCAGTTCTTC. Amino acid sequence: CASSGVLREQFF.